The entry below gives a single TCR beta chain sequence along with its context. The antigen remains unidentified. The data stem from a study of cytomegalovirus exposure and HLA in healthy donors. The repertoire was sequenced with immunoSEQ multiplex PCR; TCRdb's copy has only in-frame clones and lacks some. The sample records 90,000 to 110,000 clones, 85% to 90% being singletons. Trimming took off 5 bases at V and 1 base at J, with 11 bases between the two ends. CDR3 length: 14 amino acids. Germline V lookup: CDR1 SEHNR, CDR2 FQNEAQ (reference sequence). The study's findings and limits: Through in vitro validation, three CMV-associated chains were shown to be specific for CMV antigens. The authors listed approximately 160 TCR beta chains as cytomegalovirus-associated. Some public TCRs appeared in many individuals, while most sequences were rare. The TCR clusters that emerged in the first cohort tended, a later analysis found, to co-occur in the approximately 110 validation repertoires.

Sequencing was performed on PBMCs. This chain uses TRBV7-9 with TRBJ2-5, with D tentatively TRBD1 (6 bases). This receptor was taken from a young woman in good health and CMV-seronegative. CDR3 sequence reads: CASSARTAQETQYF. DNA for the CDR3: TGTGCCAGCAGCGCGCGGACAGCCCAAGAGACCCAGTACTTC.